The 22 T cell receptor beta chains given below trace back to one sample, sequenced in a study of control samples from healthy donors and cancer patients. Measured with immunoSEQ multiplex PCR; TCRdb has only the in-frame clones, and not every one. The table lists about 70,000 clones, 85% to 95% of them singletons. Specimen: blood. These TCRs come from a woman aged 25 to 39 in good health.

This chain uses TRBV14 with TRBJ1-1; 7 positions match TRBD1. This CDR3 has 14 amino acids. The germline V gene has CDR1 SGHDN and CDR2 FVKESK. Germline trimming cut 0 bases from V and 5 bases from J; bases unmatched to any gene: 3. In DNA form, the CDR3 reads TGTGCCAGCAGCCAAGACGACAGGGTTACTGAAGCTTTCTTT. Translated: CASSQDDRVTEAFF. Variable domain in full (rest from reference TRBV14 and TRBJ1-1): EAGVTQFPSHSVIEKGQTVTLRCDPISGHDNLYWYRRVMGKEIKFLLHFVKESKQDESGMPNNRFLAERTGGTYSTLKVQPAELEDSGVYFCASSQDDRVTEAFFGQGTRLTVV.

About this clone itself: Germline is not matched at one junction end, which may reflect a read error. This rearrangement joins TRBV28 to TRBJ1-1, with 8 bases aligning to TRBD1. The CDR3 runs to 14 residues. Germline-derived CDR1 and CDR2 are MDHEN and SYDVKM. The CDR3 is CASSKRQGNAEAFF. The CDR3 DNA reads TGTGCCAGCAGTAAAAGACAGGGGAACGCTGAAGCTTTCTTT.

This chain uses TRBV27 with TRBJ1-3; 8 positions match TRBD1. CDR1 and CDR2 (germline): MNHEY, SMNVEV (reference sequence). The CDR3 runs to 11 residues. The CDR3 reads CVTGDGDTIYF. CDR3 nucleotide sequence: TGTGTGACAGGGGATGGGGACACCATATATTTT.

The chain links TRBV6-5 to TRBJ1-2; no definite D call. Per germline, CDR1 MNHEY and CDR2 SVGAGI. The V end lost 6 bases, the J end lost 1 base, and 15 bases lay between the germline ends. The CDR3 is 15 amino acids. CDR3 protein: CASRLGVEVNYGYTF. For the CDR3, the DNA is TGTGCCAGCAGGCTTGGGGTCGAGGTTAACTATGGCTACACCTTC.

The V call is TRBV19, the J call TRBJ2-1; 7 nucleotides match TRBD2. CDR1 and CDR2 from the germline V gene are LNHDA and SQIVND (reference sequence). This CDR3 has 15 residues. V dropped 3 bases and J dropped 6; count of bases not matched to a gene: 8. CDR3 region: CASSIMNGGFNEQFF. The CDR3 coding sequence is TGTGCCAGTAGTATTATGAACGGGGGGTTCAATGAGCAGTTCTTC.

The chain joins TRBV6-5 to TRBJ1-4; possibly TRBD1 for D (6 bases). CDR1 is MNHEY, CDR2 SVGAGI, per germline. CDR3 length: 14 amino acids. Trimming took 7 bases from V and 7 from J, leaving 16 bases between them. CDR3 nucleotides: TGTGCCAGCAAATCCCAGGGGAGCGGTGAAAAACTGTTTTTT. Protein product: CASKSQGSGEKLFF.

This chain links TRBV12-3 or TRBV12-4 with TRBJ1-5, with D maybe TRBD1 (5 bases). The CDR3 runs to 13 residues. Trimming cost V 5 bases and J 9 bases, with 14 bases left between them. The DNA of the CDR3 is TGTGCCAGCAGTCTCGACAGCGGTAGGCCCCAGCATTTT. This sequence encodes CASSLDSGRPQHF.

The V and J genes are TRBV14 and TRBJ1-1; no clear D. The germline CDR1 and CDR2 sequences are SGHDN and FVKESK. This CDR3 has 11 residues. V was shortened by 5 bases and J by 5 bases, with 6 bases between the two germline ends. CDR3 nucleotide sequence: TGTGCCAGCAGCGAGGGTACTGAAGCTTTCTTT. This gives the protein CASSEGTEAFF. The full variable domain, completed using reference TRBV14 and TRBJ1-1, is EAGVTQFPSHSVIEKGQTVTLRCDPISGHDNLYWYRRVMGKEIKFLLHFVKESKQDESGMPNNRFLAERTGGTYSTLKVQPAELEDSGVYFCASSEGTEAFFGQGTRLTVV.

This rearrangement joins TRBV29-1 to TRBJ2-3, with D perhaps matching TRBD2 (7 bases). The CDR3 contains 15 residues. The V end lost 0 bases, the J end lost 5 bases, and 15 bases lay between the germline ends. Germline loops: CDR1 SQVTM, CDR2 ANQGSEA. The CDR3 loop is CSVEDLRGGQDTQYF. CDR3 bases: TGCAGCGTTGAAGATCTAAGGGGGGGACAAGATACGCAGTATTTT.

This clone was counted once. The rearrangement uses TRBV13 and TRBJ2-3, with D unclear. CDR1 is PRHDT and CDR2 is FYEKMQ in the germline V gene (reference sequence). This CDR3 is built from 13 residues. V was shortened by 3 bases and J by 7 bases, with 11 bases between the two germline ends. CDR3 DNA: TGTGCCAGCAGCTTTACGGCGGATAATACGCAGTATTTT. It yields the protein CASSFTADNTQYF.

The chain has TRBV3-1 (or the pseudogene TRBV3-2) and TRBJ1-2; D gene ambiguous. The CDR3 extends over 13 amino acids. Trimming stripped 5 bases from V and 2 bases from J, with 9 bases between. Germline V gene data show CDR1 as LGHDT and CDR2 as YNNKEL (reference sequence). CDR3 sequence reads: CASSVGRNYGYTF. For the CDR3, the DNA is TGTGCCAGCAGCGTAGGCAGAAACTATGGCTACACCTTC.

The chain couples TRBV19 to TRBJ1-2, with D unclear. The CDR3 extends over 13 amino acids. From germline, CDR1 is LNHDA and CDR2 SQIVND (reference sequence). The V end lost 7 bases, the J end lost 0 bases, and 9 bases lay between the germline ends. The CDR3 loop reads CASTFTANYGYTF. DNA of the CDR3: TGTGCCAGTACCTTTACAGCTAACTATGGCTACACCTTC.

The rearrangement links TRBV27 to TRBJ1-2, with D possibly matching TRBD1 (6 bases). Germline CDR1 MNHEY, CDR2 SMNVEV (reference sequence). The CDR3 runs 16 residues. The V and J ends lost 5 bases and 5 bases respectively, with 21 bases between them. The CDR3 here is CASSPAARGERYGYTF. CDR3 nucleotide sequence: TGTGCCAGCAGTCCTGCTGCCAGGGGTGAACGGTATGGCTACACCTTC.

The rearrangement links TRBV4-1 to TRBJ1-2, with D possibly matching TRBD1 (5 bases). Germline CDR1 MGHRA, CDR2 YSYEKL. Trimming took 0 bases from V and 8 from J, leaving 10 bases between them. The CDR3 is 13 residues long. The CDR3 sequence: CASSQDERGGYTF. The CDR3 DNA sequence: TGCGCCAGCAGCCAAGATGAAAGGGGCGGCTACACCTTC.

V usage is TRBV5-1 and J usage is TRBJ1-1; tentative D call: TRBD1 (5 bases). The length of the CDR3 is 15 residues. V shed 1 base and J shed 0 bases, with 10 bases lying between them. CDR1 and CDR2 from the germline V gene are SGHRS and YFSETQ. The CDR3: CASSLWGGMNTEAFF. CDR3 nucleotides: TGCGCCAGCAGCTTGTGGGGCGGGATGAACACTGAAGCTTTCTTT.

This rearrangement joins TRBV12-3 or TRBV12-4 to TRBJ1-1; D is undetermined. V was shortened by 2 bases and J by 1 base, with 5 bases between the two germline ends. This CDR3 comprises 13 residues. The CDR3 loop reads CASSLNGNTEAFF. CDR3 bases: TGTGCCAGCAGTTTAAACGGGAACACTGAAGCTTTCTTT.

V usage is TRBV5-4 and J usage is TRBJ2-1; possible D gene TRBD2, 5 bases. The CDR3 totals 12 residues. CDR1 is SGHNT and CDR2 is YYREEE in the germline V gene (reference sequence). V was cut by 0 bases and J by 9 bases, with 7 bases left in between. The CDR3 loop reads CASSLAEGEQFF. The CDR3 DNA is TGTGCCAGCAGCTTGGCTGAGGGTGAGCAGTTCTTC. Complete variable domain (other parts from reference TRBV5-4 and TRBJ2-1): ETGVTQSPTHLIKTRGQQVTLRCSSQSGHNTVSWYQQALGQGPQFIFQYYREEENGRGNFPPRFSGLQFPNYSSELNVNALELDDSALYLCASSLAEGEQFFGPGTRLTVL.

The rearrangement joins TRBV5-5 to TRBJ1-3; D ambiguous. CDR3 length: 15 residues. V was clipped by 4 bases and J by 1 base, with 12 bases between them. Per the germline V gene, CDR1 is SGHKS and CDR2 is YYEKEE (reference sequence). Here the CDR3 reads CASSRMEGSGNTIYF. CDR3 nucleotide sequence: TGTGCCAGCAGCCGAATGGAGGGTTCTGGAAACACCATATATTTT.

The chain joins TRBV3-1 (or the pseudogene TRBV3-2) to TRBJ1-2, with 7 bases identical to TRBD1. J gave up 7 bases and V 0 bases, and 11 bases lay outside the gene matches. Germline assignment: CDR1 LGHDT and CDR2 YNNKEL (reference sequence). CDR3 length: 16 amino acids. CDR3 sequence reads: CASSQDGAGGASGYTF. The CDR3 nucleotides read TGTGCCAGCAGCCAAGATGGGGCAGGGGGGGCATCTGGCTACACCTTC.

The V and J genes are TRBV2 and TRBJ1-1; 8 nucleotides line up with TRBD1. The CDR3 contains 14 residues. Germline CDR1 is SNHLY and CDR2 is FYNNEI. The ends lost 6 bases at V and 1 base at J; junction bases unmatched: 4. This CDR3 reads CASSFGQGNTEAFF. In DNA, the CDR3 is TGTGCCAGCAGCTTTGGACAGGGGAACACTGAAGCTTTCTTT. Based on the CDR3 plus reference TRBV2 and TRBJ1-1, the full variable domain is EPEVTQTPSHQVTQMGQEVILRCVPISNHLYFYWYRQILGQKVEFLVSFYNNEISEKSEIFDDQFSVERPDGSNFTLKIRSTKLEDSAMYFCASSFGQGNTEAFFGQGTRLTVV.

The rearrangement uses TRBV7-8 and TRBJ1-6; the D is unclear. Germline V gene sequence: CDR1 SGHVS, CDR2 FQNEAQ. Trimming took 2 bases from V and 9 from J, leaving 14 bases between them. The CDR3 has 15 amino acids. The CDR3 DNA follows: TGTGCCAGCAGCTTAAGAGAAGCTCGAGGTTCACCCCTCCACTTT. Encoded protein: CASSLREARGSPLHF.

The chain joins TRBV2 to TRBJ1-4; a weak D match, TRBD1 (5 bases). Deletions cut 11 bases from V and 2 bases from J, with 15 bases between. The CDR3 extends over 14 amino acids. CDR1 and CDR2 (germline): SNHLY, FYNNEI. CDR3 residues: CAGQSWGTNEKLFF. Here the CDR3 DNA reads TGTGCCGGACAATCTTGGGGGACTAATGAAAAACTGTTTTTT.